This T cell receptor beta chain originates from a study of T-cell reconstitution after alpha-beta-depleted transplantation in children. Unique molecular identifiers featured in how the TCRbeta library was prepared. TCRdb reanalysed the PCR reads using MiXCR and keeps one entry per CDR3 protein. This table has a few hundred thousand distinct CDR3 sequences, about a tenth appearing once. The CDR3 runs to 14 residues. The V gene's germline CDR1 is DFQATT and CDR2 SNEGSKA (reference sequence). This clonotype showed up many times. One end of the junction does not line up with germline, which may come from a read error.

Sequenced material: PBMCs from the stem cell graft donor, taken from the stem cell graft. The rearrangement joins TRBV20-1 to TRBJ2-3, with 12 bases aligning to TRBD2. The sequence derives from a human donor who donated a stem cell graft to a child with acute lymphoblastic leukemia. The CDR3 nucleotides are TGCAGTGCAAGAGGACTAGCGGGACCAGATACGCAGTATTTT. Translation gives CSARGLAGPDTQYF.